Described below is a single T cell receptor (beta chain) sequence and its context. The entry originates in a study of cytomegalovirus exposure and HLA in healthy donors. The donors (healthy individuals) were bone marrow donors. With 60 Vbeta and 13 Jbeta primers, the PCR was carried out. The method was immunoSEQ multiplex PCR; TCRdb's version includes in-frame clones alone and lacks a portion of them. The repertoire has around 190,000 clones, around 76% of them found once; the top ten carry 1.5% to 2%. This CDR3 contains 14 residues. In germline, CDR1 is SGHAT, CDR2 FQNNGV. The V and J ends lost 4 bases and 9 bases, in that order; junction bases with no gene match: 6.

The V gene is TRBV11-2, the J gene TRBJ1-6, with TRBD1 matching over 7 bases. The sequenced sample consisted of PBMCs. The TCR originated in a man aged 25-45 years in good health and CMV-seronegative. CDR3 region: CASSSLTGTSPLHF. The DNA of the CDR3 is TGTGCCAGCAGCTCCTTGACAGGGACTTCACCCCTCCACTTT.